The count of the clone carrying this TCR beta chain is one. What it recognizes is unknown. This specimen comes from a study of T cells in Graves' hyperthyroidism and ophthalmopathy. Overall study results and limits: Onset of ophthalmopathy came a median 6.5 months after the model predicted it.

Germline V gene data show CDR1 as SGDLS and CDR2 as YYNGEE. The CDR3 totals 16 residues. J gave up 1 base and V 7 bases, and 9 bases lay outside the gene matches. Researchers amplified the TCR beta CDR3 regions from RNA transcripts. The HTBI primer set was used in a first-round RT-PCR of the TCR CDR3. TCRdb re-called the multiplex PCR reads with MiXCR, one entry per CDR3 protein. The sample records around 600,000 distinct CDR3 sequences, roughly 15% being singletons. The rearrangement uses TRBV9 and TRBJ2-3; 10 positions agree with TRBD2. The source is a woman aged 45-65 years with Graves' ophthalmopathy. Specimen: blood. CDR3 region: CASGAGLALGTDTQYF. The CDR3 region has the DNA TGTGCCAGCGGCGCGGGACTAGCGCTGGGCACAGATACGCAGTATTTT.